Many counts were recorded for the clone carrying this TCR beta chain. The antigen is unknown. V lost 2 bases, J lost 6 bases, and 16 bases lay in between. The CDR3 consists of 15 residues. The germline CDR1 and CDR2 sequences are SNHLY and FYNNEI. The time point: newly diagnosed GD, antithyroid drugs for less than 3 months. After RNA was extracted from PBMCs, the TCR library was made from it. The EDTA tubes were filled with about 10 milliliters of drawn peripheral blood. Arm-PCR of CDR3 regions and iRepertoire HTBI primers were the basis on which TCR beta libraries were built. Authors' analysis steps: In the combined samples, roughly 62 TRBV and 14 to 15 TRBJ segments were identified. TCRdb reprocessed the multiplex PCR reads via MiXCR and lists one record per CDR3 protein. Here the V and J calls rest on TCRdb's processing, not on the authors' analysis. The sample lists over 400,000 distinct CDR3 sequences, approximately 14% occurring once.

The sample originates from a study of regulatory T cells in long-lasting Graves disease. Notes on the study in general: Persistent disease samples used TRBV28, TRBJ1-2 and TRBJ2-5 preferentially.

These data also featured in a second study, about T cells in Graves' hyperthyroidism and ophthalmopathy.

Sequences were derived from peripheral blood mononuclear cells (PBMCs), sampled at new diagnosis, from a patient treated with antithyroid drugs. The receptor was isolated from a woman between 50 and 59 years old with Graves disease. This chain links TRBV2 with TRBJ1-2; tentative D call: TRBD1 (6 bases). Here the CDR3 reads CASSELWDNLDGYTF. The CDR3 nucleotides are TGTGCCAGCAGTGAATTATGGGACAACCTGGATGGCTACACCTTC.